This T cell receptor (beta chain) was identified in a study of blood T cells in healthy people across ages. With a J-beta primer mix and a sample-barcoded 5' primer, a second PCR ran about 7 to 12 cycles. MiXCR was run by TCRdb on the 5' RACE reads, yielding one entry per CDR3 protein. The repertoire holds approximately 880,000 distinct CDR3 sequences, around 49% seen once, with around an eighth in the top ten. Trimming pared 6 bases from V and 2 bases from J, leaving 9 bases between. The CDR3 runs to 13 residues. Germline CDR1 and CDR2: LGHDT and YNNKEL (reference sequence). The table lists this clonotype with many counts.

The specimen was blood. This receptor was identified in a man aged 25-45 years in good health. The rearrangement links TRBV3-1 to TRBJ2-3, with no clear D. This chain's CDR3 is CASRVGNTDTQYF. The CDR3, as DNA: TGTGCCAGCAGGGTAGGGAACACAGATACGCAGTATTTT.